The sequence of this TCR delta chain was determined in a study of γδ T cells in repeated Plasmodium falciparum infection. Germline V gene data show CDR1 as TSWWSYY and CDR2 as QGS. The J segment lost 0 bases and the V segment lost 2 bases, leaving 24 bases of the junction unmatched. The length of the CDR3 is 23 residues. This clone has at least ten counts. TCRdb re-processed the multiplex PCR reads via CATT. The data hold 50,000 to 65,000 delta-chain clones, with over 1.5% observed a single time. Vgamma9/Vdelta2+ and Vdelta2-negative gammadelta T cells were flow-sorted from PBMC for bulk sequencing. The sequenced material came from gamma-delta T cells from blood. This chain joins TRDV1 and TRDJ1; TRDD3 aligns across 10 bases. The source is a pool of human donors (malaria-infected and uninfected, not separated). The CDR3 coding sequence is TGTGCTCTTGGGGAATCGTCCCCTACTAGACTGTACTGGGGGATTCTATACACCGATAAACTCATCTTT. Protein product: CALGESSPTRLYWGILYTDKLIF.